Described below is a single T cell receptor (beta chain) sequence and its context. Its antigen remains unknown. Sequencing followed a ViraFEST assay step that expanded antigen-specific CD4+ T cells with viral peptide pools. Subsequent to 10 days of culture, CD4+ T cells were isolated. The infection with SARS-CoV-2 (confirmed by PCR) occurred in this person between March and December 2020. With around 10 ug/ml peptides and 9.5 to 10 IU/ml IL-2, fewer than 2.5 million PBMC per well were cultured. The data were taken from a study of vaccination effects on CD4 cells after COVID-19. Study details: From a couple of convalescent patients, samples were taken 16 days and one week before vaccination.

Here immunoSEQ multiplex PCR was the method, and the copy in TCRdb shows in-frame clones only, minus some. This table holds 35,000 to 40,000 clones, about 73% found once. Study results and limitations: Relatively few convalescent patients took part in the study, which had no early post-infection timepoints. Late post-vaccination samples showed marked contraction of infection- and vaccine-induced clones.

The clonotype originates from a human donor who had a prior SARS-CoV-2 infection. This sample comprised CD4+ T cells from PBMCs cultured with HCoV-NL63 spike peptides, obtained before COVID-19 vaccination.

This CDR3 reads CASSLLPGVNTGELFF. In DNA, the CDR3 is TGTGCCAGCAGCTTGCTACCCGGCGTGAACACCGGGGAGCTGTTTTTT. The V gene is TRBV5-6, the J gene TRBJ2-2, with unresolved D. Germline V gene sequence: CDR1 SGHDT, CDR2 YYEEEE. The CDR3 has 16 amino acids. Trimming cost V 1 base and J 1 base, with 11 bases left between them.